This record concerns one TCR beta chain sequence. These data originate in a study of blood T cell repertoires in COVID-19. Study summary: Collection of acute and convalescent COVID-19 samples took place in the United States, Italy and Spain. PBMCs, B-cell-depleted T cells, or T cells were the source of the cDNA or gDNA that made up the material.

Data came from immunoSEQ multiplex PCR; TCRdb stores just in-frame clones and leaves some out. The profile shows 120,000 to 150,000 clones, around 84% of them singletons. This receptor was taken from a woman aged 60-75 years with acute or convalescent COVID-19. Sequences were obtained from peripheral blood.

This chain's CDR3 is CASSKTGDGNTGELFF. The CDR3 DNA reads as TGTGCCAGCAGCAAGACAGGGGATGGGAACACCGGGGAGCTGTTTTTT. V gene TRBV9 combines with J gene TRBJ2-2; TRBD1 matches at 8 bases. This CDR3 is built from 16 residues. Germline V gene sequence: CDR1 SGDLS, CDR2 YYNGEE. V lost 4 bases to trimming and J lost 1 base; unmatched junction nucleotides: 6.